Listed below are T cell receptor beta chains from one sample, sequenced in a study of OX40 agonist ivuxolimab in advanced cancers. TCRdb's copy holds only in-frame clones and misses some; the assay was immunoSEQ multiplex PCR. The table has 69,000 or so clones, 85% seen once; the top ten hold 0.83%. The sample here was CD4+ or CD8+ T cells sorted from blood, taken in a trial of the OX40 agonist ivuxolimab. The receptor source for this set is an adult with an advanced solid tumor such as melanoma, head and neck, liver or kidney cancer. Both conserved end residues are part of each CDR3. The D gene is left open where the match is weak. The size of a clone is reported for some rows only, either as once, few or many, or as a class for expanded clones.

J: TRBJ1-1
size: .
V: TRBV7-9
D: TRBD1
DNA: TGTGCCAGCAGCTTCGGACAGGAGAACACTGAAGCTTTCTTT
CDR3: CASSFGQENTEAFF

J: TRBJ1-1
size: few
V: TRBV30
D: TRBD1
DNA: TGTGCCTGCACCAGGGGGGAAACTGAAGCTTTCTTT
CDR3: CACTRGETEAFF

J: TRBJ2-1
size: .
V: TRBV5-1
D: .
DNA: TGCGCCAGCAGCTTGGACGGGACCCTTTTGGGCGAGCAGTTCTTC
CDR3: CASSLDGTLLGEQFF

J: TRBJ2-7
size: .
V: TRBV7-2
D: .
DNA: TGTGCCAGCAGCTCTCGATTCTCCTACGAGCAGTACTTC
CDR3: CASSSRFSYEQYF

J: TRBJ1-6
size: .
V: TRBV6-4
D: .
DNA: TGTGCCAGCATACGGCGGGGGAATTCACCCCTCCACTTT
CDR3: CASIRRGNSPLHF

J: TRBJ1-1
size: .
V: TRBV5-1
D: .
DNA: TGCGCCAGCAGCCTGTGGGGGGGCAAAGACACTGAAGCTTTCTTT
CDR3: CASSLWGGKDTEAFF

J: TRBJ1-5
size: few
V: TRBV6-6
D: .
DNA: TGTGCCAGCACCGGGGGAGGGGCTAACGATCAGCCCCAGCATTTT
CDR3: CASTGGGANDQPQHF

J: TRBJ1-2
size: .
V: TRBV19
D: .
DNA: TGTGCCAGTAGTACAGCGGGTCATGGCTACACCTTC
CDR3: CASSTAGHGYTF

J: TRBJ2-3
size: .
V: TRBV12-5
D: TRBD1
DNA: TGTGCTAGTGGTTCGGGACAGGGGAGCACAGATACGCAGTATTTT
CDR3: CASGSGQGSTDTQYF

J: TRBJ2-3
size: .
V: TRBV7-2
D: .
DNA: TGTGCCAGCAGCTTATTTACAGATACGCAGTATTTT
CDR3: CASSLFTDTQYF

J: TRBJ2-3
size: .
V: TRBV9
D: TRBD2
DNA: TGTGCCAGCAGCGTAGGGGGCGGGAGCACAAATACGCAGTATTTT
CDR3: CASSVGGGSTNTQYF

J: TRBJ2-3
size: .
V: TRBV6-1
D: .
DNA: TGTGCCAGCAGTGAGGTGGGGGGTCTCACGCAGTATTTT
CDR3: CASSEVGGLTQYF

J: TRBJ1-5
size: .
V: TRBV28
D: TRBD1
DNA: TGTGCCAGCAGTGGACAGGGAGAGAAGCAGCCCCAGCATTTT
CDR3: CASSGQGEKQPQHF

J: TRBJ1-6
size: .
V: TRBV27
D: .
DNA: TGTGCCAGCAGTTTATCCGATAATTCACCCCTCCACTTT
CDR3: CASSLSDNSPLHF

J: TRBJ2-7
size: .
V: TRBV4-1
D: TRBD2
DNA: TGCGCCAGCAGCCAAGTCATGAGCGGGAGTCAATCCTACGAGCAGTACTTC
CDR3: CASSQVMSGSQSYEQYF

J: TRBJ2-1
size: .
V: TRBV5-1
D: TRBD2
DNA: TGCGCCAGCAGCTCTGGGCGGGGGGATCACAATGAGCAGTTCTTC
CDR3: CASSSGRGDHNEQFF

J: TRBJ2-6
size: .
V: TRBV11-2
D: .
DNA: TGTGCCAGCAGCTTAGATGCGCCGATCTCTGGGGCCAACGTCCTGACTTTC
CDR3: CASSLDAPISGANVLTF

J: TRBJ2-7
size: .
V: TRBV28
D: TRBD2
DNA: TGTGCCAGCAGTTCTCCGGGGGGGGTTACCTACGAGCAGTACTTC
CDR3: CASSSPGGVTYEQYF

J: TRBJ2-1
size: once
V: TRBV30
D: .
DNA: TGTGCCTGGAGTGTACCGGGAGCGGGCCATGAGCAGTTCTTC
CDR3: CAWSVPGAGHEQFF

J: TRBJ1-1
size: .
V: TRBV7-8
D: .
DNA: TGTGCCAGCAGCTTAGCGGAGGTGGGGGAAGCTTTCTTT
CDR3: CASSLAEVGEAFF

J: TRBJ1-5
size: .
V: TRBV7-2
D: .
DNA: TGTGCCAGCAGCTTAGTTTGGAGGGTCAATCAGCCCCAGCATTTT
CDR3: CASSLVWRVNQPQHF

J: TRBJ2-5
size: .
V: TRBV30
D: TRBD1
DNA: TGTGCCACCGCCGGGACAGGGGGCAGGCAGACCCAGTACTTC
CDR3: CATAGTGGRQTQYF

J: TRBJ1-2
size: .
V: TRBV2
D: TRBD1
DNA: TGTGCCAGCAAATCGGGACAGGGAGTGTGGGGCTACACCTTC
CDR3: CASKSGQGVWGYTF

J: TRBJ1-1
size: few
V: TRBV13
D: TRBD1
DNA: TGTGCCAGCAGCTTTCACCCATGGACAGGGGACACTGAAGCTTTCTTT
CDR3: CASSFHPWTGDTEAFF

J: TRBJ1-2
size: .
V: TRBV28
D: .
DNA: TGTGCCAGCACCACTGGGTGGCCCTATGGCTACACCTTC
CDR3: CASTTGWPYGYTF

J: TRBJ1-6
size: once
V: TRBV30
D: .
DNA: TGTGCCTGGAGCCGACAGACATCCAATTCACCCCTCCACTTT
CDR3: CAWSRQTSNSPLHF

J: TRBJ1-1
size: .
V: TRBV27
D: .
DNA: TGTGCCAGCAGTAGAGACAGCTACATGAACACTGAAGCTTTCTTT
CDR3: CASSRDSYMNTEAFF

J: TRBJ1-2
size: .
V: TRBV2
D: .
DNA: TGTGCCAGCAGCGCTCAATCGGGGAATGGCTACACCTTC
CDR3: CASSAQSGNGYTF

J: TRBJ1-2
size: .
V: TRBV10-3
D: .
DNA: TGTGCCATCAGTGAGGGGTGGGACCTACCTAACTATGGCTACACCTTC
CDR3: CAISEGWDLPNYGYTF

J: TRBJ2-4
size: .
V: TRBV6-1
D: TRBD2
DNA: TGTGCCAGCAGTGCCGAGCCGGGACTAAAAAACATTCAGTACTTC
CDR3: CASSAEPGLKNIQYF

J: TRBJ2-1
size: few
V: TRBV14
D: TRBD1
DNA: TGTGCCAGCAGCCCCATGACAGGGACAGTCAGCTCCTACAATGAGCAGTTCTTC
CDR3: CASSPMTGTVSSYNEQFF

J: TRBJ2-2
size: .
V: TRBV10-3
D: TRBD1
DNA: TGTGCCATAGGACAGGATTACACCGGGGAGCTGTTTTTT
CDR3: CAIGQDYTGELFF

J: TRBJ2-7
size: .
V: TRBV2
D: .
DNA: TGTGCCAGCAGTATCCAGGGCAGCTCCTACGAGCAGTACTTC
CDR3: CASSIQGSSYEQYF

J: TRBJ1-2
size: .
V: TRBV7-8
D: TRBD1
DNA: TGTGCCAGCAGCATGGGACAGGGGGCGAGTGGCTACACCTTC
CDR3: CASSMGQGASGYTF

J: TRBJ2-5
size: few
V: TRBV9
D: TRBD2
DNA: TGTGCCAGTACCATTAGCGGGGGGTTCCAAGAGACCCAGTACTTC
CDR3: CASTISGGFQETQYF

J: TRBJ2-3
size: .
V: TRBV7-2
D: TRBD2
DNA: TGTGCCAGCAGCATCGGGGGACTAGCGGGAGGGATGAATACGCAGTATTTT
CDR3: CASSIGGLAGGMNTQYF

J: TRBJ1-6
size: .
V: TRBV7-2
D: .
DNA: TGTGCCAGCAGCTTAGCTGGTTCCGGGAATTCACCCCTCCACTTT
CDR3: CASSLAGSGNSPLHF

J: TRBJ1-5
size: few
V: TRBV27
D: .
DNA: TGTGCCAGCAGTTTCTCCGGGGAGATTCAGCCCCAGCATTTT
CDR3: CASSFSGEIQPQHF

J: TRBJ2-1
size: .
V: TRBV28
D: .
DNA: TGTGCCAGTCAAGGTTACAATGAGCAGTTCTTC
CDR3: CASQGYNEQFF

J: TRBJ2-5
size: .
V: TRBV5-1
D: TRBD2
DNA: TGCGCCAGCAGCTTAAAAGCGGGGGCGGGTGGAGAGACCCAGTACTTC
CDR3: CASSLKAGAGGETQYF

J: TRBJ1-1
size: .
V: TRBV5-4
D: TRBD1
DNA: TGTGCCAGCAGCTTGGCTCAGGGGGCAGGGGATACTGAAGCTTTCTTT
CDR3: CASSLAQGAGDTEAFF

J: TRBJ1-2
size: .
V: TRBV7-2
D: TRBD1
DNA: TGTGCCAGCAGCTTAGCGTACGGGACAGGGGGCGACGGCTACACCTTC
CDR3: CASSLAYGTGGDGYTF

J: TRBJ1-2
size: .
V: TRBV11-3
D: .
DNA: TGTGCCAGCAGCCAACCGGGGAACTATGGCTACACCTTC
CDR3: CASSQPGNYGYTF

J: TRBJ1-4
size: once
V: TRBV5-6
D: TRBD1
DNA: TGTGCCAGCAGCCCCCAGGACAGGGCAAGTGAAAAACTGTTTTTT
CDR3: CASSPQDRASEKLFF

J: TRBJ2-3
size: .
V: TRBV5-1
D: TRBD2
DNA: TGCGCCAGCAGCTTGGCCGGGAGGGGGAGGTCAGATACGCAGTATTTT
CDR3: CASSLAGRGRSDTQYF

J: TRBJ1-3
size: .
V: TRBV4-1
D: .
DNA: TGCGCCAGCAGCCAAAGGTCCGGCAGGGAAAGGGCTGGAAACACCATATATTTT
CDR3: CASSQRSGRERAGNTIYF

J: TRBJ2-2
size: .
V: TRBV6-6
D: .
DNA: TGTGCCAGCAGACTCCCACAGGGCTCCACCGGGGAGCTGTTTTTT
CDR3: CASRLPQGSTGELFF

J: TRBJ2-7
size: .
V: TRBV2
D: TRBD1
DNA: TGTGCCAGCAGATGGACAGGGGGTTCCTACGAGCAGTACTTC
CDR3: CASRWTGGSYEQYF

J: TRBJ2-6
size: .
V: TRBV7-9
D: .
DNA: TGTGCCAGCAGCTTAGGGGGCCGCGCTGGCTTTGGGGCCAACGTCCTGACTTTC
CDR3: CASSLGGRAGFGANVLTF

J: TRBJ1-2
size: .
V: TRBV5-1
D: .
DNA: TGCGCCAGCAGCGCGGACAATAACTATGGCTACACCTTC
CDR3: CASSADNNYGYTF

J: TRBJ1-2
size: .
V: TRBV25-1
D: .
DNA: TGTGCCAGCAGTCCCCTAGATAAGACGGAAGCTAACTATGGCTACACCTTC
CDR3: CASSPLDKTEANYGYTF

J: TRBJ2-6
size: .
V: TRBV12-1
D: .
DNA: TGTGCCAGCAGACTACCCTTCTCTGGGGCCAACGTCCTGACTTTC
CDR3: CASRLPFSGANVLTF

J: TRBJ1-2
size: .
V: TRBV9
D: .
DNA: TGTGCCAGCAGCCAGAGGCGGGGAGCTAACTATGGCTACACCTTC
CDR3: CASSQRRGANYGYTF

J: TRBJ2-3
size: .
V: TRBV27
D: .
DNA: TGTGCCAGCAGTAAGACAGGCAAGACGCAGTATTTT
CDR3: CASSKTGKTQYF

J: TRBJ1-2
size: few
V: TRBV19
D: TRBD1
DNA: TGTGCCAGCGCCAGGACAGGGGGCTTTGAGGATGGCTACACCTTC
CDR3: CASARTGGFEDGYTF

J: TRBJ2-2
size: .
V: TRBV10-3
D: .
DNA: TGTGCCATTCAAGCGGAGAACACCGGGGAGCTGTTTTTT
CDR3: CAIQAENTGELFF